A single sample is the source of the 30 T cell receptor beta chains below, sequenced in a study of cytomegalovirus exposure and HLA in healthy donors. Use of 60 Vbeta and 13 Jbeta primers characterized the PCR. Sequencing was performed with immunoSEQ multiplex PCR; in TCRdb, only in-frame clones are kept and a portion is missing. Here the sample spans around 150,000 clones, roughly 76% being singletons. Sequenced material: PBMCs. The receptors stem from a woman in her forties or fifties in good health and CMV-seronegative.

The chain links TRBV7-9 to TRBJ2-2, with D uncertain. The CDR3 loop spans 18 amino acids. In germline, CDR1 is SEHNR, CDR2 FQNEAQ (reference sequence). The ends were cut back, 4 bases at V and 4 bases at J, with 22 bases in the middle. DNA of the CDR3: TGTGCCAGCAGCTCCCAGCCTCCGGCGCCCCGAGGCACCGGGGAGCTGTTTTTT. Amino acids: CASSSQPPAPRGTGELFF.

The chain combines TRBV6-6 with TRBJ2-3; tentative D call: TRBD2 (5 bases). This CDR3 comprises 14 residues. The V gene's germline CDR1 is MNHNY and CDR2 SVGAGI (reference sequence). Trimming stripped 4 bases from V and 5 bases from J, with 13 bases between. As DNA, the CDR3 is TGTGCCAGCAGTTTACGAGGGAGTGGAGATACGCAGTATTTT. Amino acid sequence: CASSLRGSGDTQYF.

The genes are TRBV6-1 and TRBJ1-1; 11 bases agree with TRBD1. In germline, CDR1 is MNHNS, CDR2 SASEGT. The length of the CDR3 is 14 residues. V lost 6 bases, J lost 1 base, and 1 base stayed unmatched. Here the CDR3 DNA reads TGTGCCAGCAGGGGGACAGGGGGGAACACTGAAGCTTTCTTT. Translated: CASRGTGGNTEAFF.

This chain uses TRBV5-1 with TRBJ2-3, with 9 bases aligning to TRBD2. Trimming cost V 0 bases and J 4 bases; bases outside gene matches: 6. This CDR3 has 16 amino acids. Germline V gene data show CDR1 as SGHRS and CDR2 as YFSETQ. CDR3 in DNA: TGCGCCAGCAGCTTGGTGGCGGGAGGGGACGCAGATACGCAGTATTTT. This gives the protein CASSLVAGGDADTQYF.

A remark on this clone: Additional DNA sequences in this sample encode the identical CDR3. The chain joins TRBV18 to TRBJ2-5, with 7 bases identical to TRBD2. With 3 bases clipped from V and 4 bases from J, the junction kept 2 bases outside the gene matches. The germline V gene has CDR1 KGHSH and CDR2 LQKENI. The CDR3 covers 13 residues. In nucleotides, the CDR3 is TGTGCCAGCTCACCTTCGGGGGGAGAGACCCAGTACTTC. This encodes CASSPSGGETQYF.

The chain carries TRBV9 and TRBJ2-7; D is unclear. V was clipped by 0 bases and J by 0 bases, with 10 bases between them. Germline assignment: CDR1 SGDLS and CDR2 YYNGEE. The CDR3 covers 15 residues. CDR3 coding DNA: TGTGCCAGCAGCGTAGCGGCGGAGAGCTCCTACGAGCAGTACTTC. It is translated as CASSVAAESSYEQYF.

The chain uses TRBV7-9 and TRBJ2-7; tentative D call: TRBD1 (7 bases). This CDR3 is built from 13 residues. V shed 5 bases and J shed 6 bases, with 14 bases lying between them. Germline lookup yields CDR1 SEHNR and CDR2 FQNEAQ (reference sequence). The CDR3 DNA is TGTGCCAGCAGCGTGCGACAGGGAGGCGAGCAGTACTTC. Translation: CASSVRQGGEQYF.

This clone was counted once. The chain uses TRBV7-2 and TRBJ1-5; a weak D match, TRBD1 (5 bases). Germline CDR1 reads SGHTA; CDR2 reads FQGNSA. The CDR3 is 13 residues long. The ends were cut back, 3 bases at V and 4 bases at J, with 7 bases in the middle. CDR3 loop: CASSLTDNQPQHF. CDR3 coding DNA: TGTGCCAGCAGCTTGACAGATAATCAGCCCCAGCATTTT.

The chain uses TRBV4-1 and TRBJ1-2; the match to TRBD1 covers 10 bases. The CDR3 sequence is 15 residues long. Germline-derived CDR1 and CDR2 are MGHRA and YSYEKL. The J segment lost 4 bases and the V segment lost 4 bases, leaving 6 bases of the junction unmatched. CDR3 DNA sequence: TGCGCCAGCAGCCCCGACAGGGGGCGCGTCTATGGCTACACCTTC. This translates into CASSPDRGRVYGYTF.

The chain combines TRBV6-5 with TRBJ2-2; 8 nucleotides align to TRBD2. CDR1 and CDR2 from the germline V gene are MNHEY and SVGAGI. The CDR3 runs 13 residues. With 7 bases clipped from V and 4 bases from J, the junction kept 2 bases outside the gene matches. The CDR3 sequence: CASNRGGTGELFF. The CDR3 nucleotides read TGTGCCAGCAATCGGGGGGGCACCGGGGAGCTGTTTTTT.

The chain joins TRBV7-9 to TRBJ2-7, with 11 bases that match TRBD2. CDR3 length: 15 amino acids. Trimming cost V 6 bases and J 3 bases; bases outside gene matches: 7. The germline V gene encodes CDR1 SEHNR and CDR2 FQNEAQ (reference sequence). The CDR3 nucleotides are TGTGCCAGCAGTCAGCCCACTAGCGGGAGCTACGAGCAGTACTTC. Translating gives CASSQPTSGSYEQYF.

The V and J genes are TRBV2 and TRBJ1-5; D may be TRBD1 (6 bases). Germline assignment: CDR1 SNHLY and CDR2 FYNNEI. The V and J ends lost 6 bases and 9 bases respectively, with 18 bases between them. The CDR3 contains 14 residues. CDR3 in DNA: TGTGCCAGCAGGGGGGCATCGGTCCAAGGGCCCCAGCATTTT. Protein: CASRGASVQGPQHF.

In its sample, this clone was seen once. The chain links TRBV27 to TRBJ1-5; 9 nucleotides align to TRBD1. V shed 8 bases, J shed 6 bases, and the junction held 11 bases outside the gene matches. Per the germline V gene, CDR1 is MNHEY and CDR2 is SMNVEV (reference sequence). CDR3 length equals 15 residues. CDR3 amino acids: CASRTGGAGSQPQHF. The DNA of the CDR3 is TGTGCCAGCCGAACAGGGGGCGCAGGAAGTCAGCCCCAGCATTTT.

This clone showed up just a few times. This CDR3 reads CASSYSVGQGAGEQFF. CDR3 sequence (DNA): TGTGCCAGCAGTTACTCGGTTGGACAGGGGGCCGGGGAGCAGTTCTTC. The chain links TRBV6-5 to TRBJ2-1; TRBD1 agrees at 11 bases. Unmatched junction bases numbered 8, after V lost 0 bases and J lost 10 bases. CDR3 length: 16 amino acids. Germline loops: CDR1 MNHEY, CDR2 SVGAGI.

The chain employs TRBV7-8 and TRBJ2-1, with a weak D call TRBD1 (5 bases). Trimming pared 1 base from V and 0 bases from J, leaving 7 bases between. Looked up from germline, CDR1 is SGHVS and CDR2 is FQNEAQ. This CDR3 comprises 15 residues. The CDR3 region is CASSLDRPSYNEQFF. In nucleotides, the CDR3 is TGTGCCAGCAGCTTAGACAGGCCCTCCTACAATGAGCAGTTCTTC.

The chain carries TRBV2 and TRBJ1-6; 10 bases match TRBD1. There are 13 residues in the CDR3. CDR1 and CDR2 (germline): SNHLY, FYNNEI. V trimming: 8 bases; J trimming: 7 bases; junction bases outside the gene matches: 2. CDR3 sequence reads: CASGQGENSPLHF. CDR3 DNA sequence: TGTGCCAGCGGACAGGGGGAGAATTCACCCCTCCACTTT.

The V and J genes are TRBV6-6 and TRBJ1-1, with 7 bases identical to TRBD1. Germline V gene lookup returns CDR1 MNHNY and CDR2 SVGAGI (reference sequence). After removal of 0 bases from V and 1 base from J, the junction contained 5 bases not matched to a gene. This CDR3 spans 16 amino acids. The CDR3 reads CASSYSETGRNTEAFF. DNA of the CDR3: TGTGCCAGCAGTTACTCCGAGACAGGGCGGAACACTGAAGCTTTCTTT.

The gene calls are TRBV5-5 and TRBJ2-5; possibly TRBD1 for D (5 bases). The CDR3 runs to 14 residues. V was clipped by 4 bases and J by 1 base, with 11 bases between them. The V gene's germline CDR1 is SGHKS and CDR2 YYEKEE (reference sequence). CDR3 coding DNA: TGTGCCAGCAGCCCTCGGACATTCCAAGAGACCCAGTACTTC. This sequence encodes CASSPRTFQETQYF.

The genes are TRBV7-2 and TRBJ2-3; TRBD2 aligns across 12 bases. Germline V gives CDR1 SGHTA, CDR2 FQGNSA. This CDR3 region has 16 residues. V lost 5 bases and J lost 0; bases outside the gene matches: 3. The CDR3 loop is CASSRGTSGSTDTQYF. CDR3 bases: TGTGCCAGCAGCCGGGGGACTAGCGGGAGCACAGATACGCAGTATTTT.

As for this clone: Other nucleotide sequences from this sample produce the same CDR3. The V gene is TRBV7-2, the J gene TRBJ2-3; TRBD2 is a possible D gene (7 bases). Trimming took 1 base from V and 4 from J, leaving 12 bases between them. The CDR3 runs 15 residues. From germline, CDR1 is SGHTA and CDR2 FQGNSA. The CDR3 protein is CASSLGGGAADTQYF. The DNA for the CDR3 is TGTGCCAGCAGCTTAGGAGGGGGGGCGGCAGATACGCAGTATTTT.

The chain joins TRBV7-2 to TRBJ2-7; 12 bases map to TRBD2. V lost 1 base and J lost 7; bases outside the gene matches: 11. CDR1 SGHTA and CDR2 FQGNSA come from the germline V gene. The CDR3 has 17 amino acids. CDR3 sequence: CASSLGISSGGAEEQYF. The CDR3 DNA is TGTGCCAGCAGCTTAGGAATTTCTAGCGGGGGGGCAGAAGAGCAGTACTTC.

This clone was seen only once. The chain carries TRBV7-8 and TRBJ2-5, with a possible D match to TRBD2 (5 bases). Germline V gene lookup returns CDR1 SGHVS and CDR2 FQNEAQ. V dropped 5 bases and J dropped 5 bases, with 12 bases sitting between them. The CDR3 has 13 residues. The CDR3 sequence: CASSLTRWETQYF. The CDR3, as DNA: TGTGCCAGCAGCCTTACTAGATGGGAGACCCAGTACTTC.

The chain uses TRBV9 and TRBJ2-3, with a weak D call TRBD2 (6 bases). The CDR3 has 15 residues. Trimming left V 0 bases short and J 2 bases short, with 10 bases between. The germline V gene has CDR1 SGDLS and CDR2 YYNGEE. The CDR3 coding sequence is TGTGCCAGCAGCGTAGGTGGAGGGGACACAGATACGCAGTATTTT. This translates into CASSVGGGDTDTQYF.

The count of this clone is one. The chain employs TRBV4-3 and TRBJ1-1; 9 bases align to TRBD1. CDR1 and CDR2 from the germline V gene are LGHNA and YSLEER. CDR3 size: 15 residues. J lost 4 bases, V lost 4 bases, and 7 bases had no gene match. CDR3 protein: CASSPETGGSTEAFF. The CDR3 DNA sequence: TGCGCCAGCAGCCCTGAGACAGGGGGGAGCACTGAAGCTTTCTTT.

The J gene is TRBJ2-1, the V gene TRBV2; the D gene is possibly TRBD2 (6 bases). Per germline, CDR1 SNHLY and CDR2 FYNNEI. The CDR3 spans 14 residues. Trimming shortened V by 8 bases and J by 0 bases, and 11 bases separated the two germline ends. CDR3 nucleotides: TGTGCCAGCGCGGGAATAAGCTCCTACAATGAGCAGTTCTTC. It translates to CASAGISSYNEQFF.

The CDR3, as DNA: TGCAGCGTGAAGAGGGTAGGCACTGAAGCTTTCTTT. Residues: CSVKRVGTEAFF. The genes are TRBV29-1 and TRBJ1-1; D is uncertain. Germline assignment: CDR1 SQVTM and CDR2 ANQGSEA. V gave up 6 bases and J gave up 4 bases, with 12 bases separating them. The CDR3 is 12 amino acids. The full variable domain, with the rest looked up from reference TRBV29-1 and TRBJ1-1, is SAVISQKPSRDICQRGTSLTIQCQVDSQVTMMFWYRQQPGQSLTLIATANQGSEATYESGFVIDKFPISRPNLTFSTLTVSNMSPEDSSIYLCSVKRVGTEAFFGQGTRLTVV.

The J gene is TRBJ2-1, the V gene TRBV11-3; tentative D call: TRBD1 (6 bases). This CDR3 is 13 amino acids long. The germline V gene has CDR1 SGHNT and CDR2 YENEEA. Trimming removed 3 bases from V and 7 bases from J, with 10 bases in between. CDR3 amino acids: CASSFGQPNEQFF. DNA for the CDR3: TGTGCCAGCAGCTTCGGACAGCCTAATGAGCAGTTCTTC.

The rearrangement uses TRBV27 and TRBJ2-3; TRBD2 matches 15 bases. V lost 3 bases, J lost 4 bases, and 8 bases stayed unmatched. The CDR3 consists of 18 residues. Looked up from germline, CDR1 is MNHEY and CDR2 is SMNVEV (reference sequence). As DNA, the CDR3 is TGTGCCAGCAGTTTCCGAGGGACTAGCGGGGGGTATGCAGATACGCAGTATTTT. It encodes CASSFRGTSGGYADTQYF.

This rearrangement joins TRBV10-3 to TRBJ2-7; 8 bases map to TRBD1. The length of the CDR3 is 13 residues. Trimming at V came to 6 bases and at J to 4 bases, leaving 5 bases not matched to a gene. Per the germline V gene, CDR1 is ENHRY and CDR2 is SYGVKD. CDR3 loop: CAIRVGQEYEQYF. As DNA, the CDR3 is TGTGCCATCAGGGTGGGACAGGAGTACGAGCAGTACTTC.

The V call is TRBV7-6, the J call TRBJ2-2; D remains ambiguous. From germline, CDR1 is SGHVS and CDR2 FNYEAQ. CDR3 size: 13 residues. The ends were cut back, 5 bases at V and 8 bases at J, with 12 bases in the middle. The CDR3: CASSPEERGELFF. The CDR3 DNA reads TGTGCCAGCAGCCCAGAGGAGAGAGGGGAGCTGTTTTTT.